This is a list of T cell receptor beta chains from one sample in a study of T cell repertoires in cytomegalovirus infection. TCRdb re-called the reads with MiXCR, one entry per CDR3 protein. Counted here are more than 400,000 distinct CDR3 sequences, around 27% occurring once; the ten biggest clones make up about 13%. The sequenced material came from PBMCs. All receptors come from a human donor in good health (CMV status not recorded). Some clones in this sample may be carry-over from other donors' samples. Both conserved end residues are part of each CDR3. Fields, in order: D gene, clone size, V gene, J gene, CDR3 protein, CDR3 DNA. D genes are given only for firm matches. Part of the rows lack a size; the others show once, few, many or a class for expanded clones.

NA,NA,TRBV7-9,TRBJ2-4,CASSGVRGGSKNIQYF,TGTGCCAGCAGCGGTGTCAGGGGGGGCTCCAAAAACATTCAGTACTTC
TRBD2,NA,TRBV3-1,TRBJ2-3,CASSQVPAGVGDTQYF,TGTGCCAGCAGCCAAGTACCAGCGGGAGTGGGAGATACGCAGTATTTT
TRBD2,few,TRBV18,TRBJ2-5,CASSPRTSGGYGSQETQYF,TGTGCCAGCTCACCTCGGACTAGCGGGGGTTATGGCTCTCAAGAGACCCAGTACTTC
TRBD2,few,TRBV7-2,TRBJ2-2,CASSQWGGRGPGELFF,TGTGCCAGCAGCCAATGGGGCGGGAGGGGGCCCGGGGAGCTGTTTTTT
NA,few,TRBV19,TRBJ1-1,CASTLHGVDTEAFF,TGTGCCAGTACCCTCCACGGGGTAGACACTGAAGCTTTCTTT
TRBD2,NA,TRBV11-3,TRBJ2-4,CASSPAGGPLGHIQYF,TGTGCCAGCAGCCCAGCGGGAGGACCCCTAGGTCACATTCAGTACTTC
NA,many,TRBV7-2,TRBJ2-1,CASRTSSEQFF,TGTGCCAGCAGAACCAGCTCTGAGCAGTTCTTC
NA,NA,TRBV10-3,TRBJ1-4,CAISNQYHPAEKLFF,TGTGCCATCAGCAACCAATACCATCCGGCTGAAAAACTGTTTTTT
TRBD2,few,TRBV20-1,TRBJ2-1,CSARPLFERESYNEQFF,TGCAGTGCTAGACCTCTATTCGAGCGGGAGTCCTACAATGAGCAGTTCTTC
NA,NA,TRBV6-2/TRBV6-3,TRBJ1-2,CASSYQDSLIYGYTF,TGTGCCAGCAGTTATCAGGACAGCTTAATCTATGGCTACACCTTC
TRBD2,many,TRBV7-8,TRBJ2-4,CASSFLLGRSKNIQYF,TGTGCCAGCAGTTTCCTGCTCGGGAGGAGCAAAAACATTCAGTACTTC
NA,NA,TRBV7-6,TRBJ2-3,CASSLVAASDTQYF,TGTGCCAGCAGCTTAGTAGCGGCCTCAGATACGCAGTATTTT
TRBD1,few,TRBV12-3/TRBV12-4,TRBJ1-5,CASSLRTADRSNQPQHF,TGTGCCAGCAGTTTAAGGACTGCGGACAGGAGCAATCAGCCCCAGCATTTT
NA,few,TRBV11-3,TRBJ1-1,CASSFPRSDTEAFF,TGTGCCAGCAGCTTCCCCCGGTCGGACACTGAAGCTTTCTTT
NA,NA,TRBV7-3,TRBJ2-2,CASRRGATGELFF,TGTGCCAGCAGGCGTGGGGCCACCGGGGAGCTGTTTTTT